Presented here are 7 T cell receptor beta chains from one specimen sequenced in a study of beta chain features in type 1 diabetes. The whole isolated RNA underwent reverse transcription, so sequencing captured expressed TCRB transcripts. TCRdb's copy holds only in-frame clones and misses some; the assay was immunoSEQ multiplex PCR. The sample lists some 700,000 clones, roughly an eighth seen once, with less than 0.025% in the top ten. Study-wide results and limits: When Type 1 diabetes patients were examined, their TCRB CDR3s proved moderately but significantly shorter in all four CD4+ subsets.

Their target antigens are unknown. The sample was naive CD4+ T cells from blood. The receptors were gathered from a man younger than 35 with type 1 diabetes.

The rearrangement links TRBV28 to TRBJ2-1; tentatively, D is TRBD2 (6 bases). Germline values: CDR1 MDHEN, CDR2 SYDVKM. Trimming took 6 bases from V and 2 from J, leaving 11 bases between them. The CDR3 is made up of 14 amino acids. The CDR3 protein is CASSPRRAYNEQFF. CDR3 nucleotides: TGTGCCAGCAGCCCCAGGAGGGCCTACAATGAGCAGTTCTTC.

Only a few counts were recorded for this clone. CDR3 DNA sequence: TGTGCCTGGAGCACCCCAGAGGGGCAGTACTTC. This encodes CAWSTPEGQYF. The V call is TRBV30, the J call TRBJ2-7, with D possibly matching TRBD2 (5 bases). Trimming cost V 3 bases and J 9 bases, with 12 bases left between them. The CDR3 has 11 amino acids. The germline CDR1 and CDR2 sequences are GTSNPN and SVGIG (reference sequence).

The chain recombines TRBV27 with TRBJ1-4; maybe TRBD1 (5 bases). Trimming cost V 6 bases and J 0 bases, with 14 bases left between them. This CDR3 is built from 16 residues. CDR1 and CDR2 (germline): MNHEY, SMNVEV (reference sequence). In DNA, the CDR3 is TGTGCCAGCAGGGACGCTCGGGACCCAACTAATGAAAAACTGTTTTTT. Translated, it gives CASRDARDPTNEKLFF.

The sample holds a few counts of this clone. V is TRBV4-1 and J is TRBJ1-6; D is undetermined. Germline lookup yields CDR1 MGHRA and CDR2 YSYEKL. CDR3 length: 19 amino acids. V gave up 0 bases and J gave up 9 bases, with 24 bases separating them. In nucleotides, the CDR3 is TGCGCCAGCAGCCAAGATAGGGTTAGACTGAGGAACCCTACTTCACCCCTCCACTTT. Translated, it gives CASSQDRVRLRNPTSPLHF.

The rearrangement uses TRBV18 and TRBJ1-1, with D unresolved. Germline CDR1 and CDR2: KGHSH and LQKENI. The V end lost 2 bases, the J end lost 1 base, and 5 bases lay between the germline ends. This CDR3 has 13 residues. This CDR3 reads CASSPNQNTEAFF. CDR3 nucleotide sequence: TGTGCCAGCTCACCAAATCAGAACACTGAAGCTTTCTTT.

This clone appeared a few times. This rearrangement joins TRBV10-3 to TRBJ2-3; TRBD2 agrees at 7 bases. V lost 5 bases, J lost 4 bases, and 9 bases stayed unmatched. The CDR3 has 15 amino acids. Germline assignment: CDR1 ENHRY and CDR2 SYGVKD. CDR3 residues: CAISPREGRADTQYF. Written as DNA, the CDR3 is TGTGCCATCAGTCCCAGGGAGGGGCGGGCAGATACGCAGTATTTT.

In this sample, this clone turned up once. J is TRBJ2-5 and V is TRBV10-3; TRBD1 aligns across 9 bases. This CDR3 has 14 amino acids. The trim removed 4 bases at V and 4 bases at J, leaving 4 bases unmatched. Germline CDR1 ENHRY, CDR2 SYGVKD. This CDR3 reads CAISASQGAETQYF. In DNA, the CDR3 is TGTGCCATCAGTGCGTCACAGGGGGCAGAGACCCAGTACTTC.